A single T cell receptor (beta chain) is shown here with its context. Its antigen remains unidentified. The data were obtained in a study of CD8+CD57+ T cells in acquired aplastic anemia. General observations from the study: The study found no significant CD8+ Simpson's diversity difference between patients and controls. Approximately 30 CD8+ CDR3 sequences were shared between patients and controls.

Profiling of TCR beta VDJ combinations and CDR3 sequences used genomic DNA as template. MiXCR was run by TCRdb on the reads, yielding one entry per CDR3 protein. Seen here are about 160,000 distinct CDR3 sequences, around half observed once, and the top ten hold 2.5% to 3%. Patients selected for sequencing had displayed CD8+CD57+ cell expansion by flow cytometry. The blood sampling took place in patients who had so far received no therapy. CDR3 size: 17 residues. CDR1 and CDR2 (germline): ENHRY, SYGVKD. Trimming removed 0 bases at V and 0 bases at J, with 14 bases between. V gene TRBV10-3 combines with J gene TRBJ1-2; D not certain. This receptor was taken from a human donor with aplastic anemia. Sequenced sample: sorted CD4+, CD8+, or CD8+CD57+ T cells (not recorded which) from PBMCs. CDR3 amino acids: CAISESSTDTPNYGYTF. The CDR3 region has the DNA TGTGCCATCAGTGAGTCGAGTACAGACACTCCTAACTATGGCTACACCTTC.